The clone carrying this T cell receptor beta chain was counted at least ten times. The target antigen is unknown. The time point denotes: longitudinal time-point 3. A total of 2 million PBMCs stored at -80 degrees C provided the unsorted libraries. The sample originates from a study of neurological immune-mediated disorders. In the study overall: Within the group of approximately 35 multiple sclerosis patients, some 31 were relapsing-remitting, while 3 were secondary progressive.

The CDR3 is 12 amino acids. The germline gives CDR1 SGHVS, CDR2 FNYEAQ. Trimming cost V 5 bases and J 11 bases, with 13 bases left between them. TCRdb reanalysed the 5' RACE reads using MiXCR and keeps one entry per CDR3 protein. The sample records about 80,000 distinct CDR3 sequences, about 4% being singletons. The study's findings and limits: Among expanded clones, no CDR3 amino acid sequences were shared across subjects, a pattern suggesting private repertoires in all groups.

The chain uses TRBV7-6 and TRBJ1-3; D gene uncertain. The source material was PBMCs. The receptor was isolated from a woman aged 55-70 years with multiple sclerosis. The CDR3 is CASSLTDLAIYF. The CDR3 DNA follows: TGTGCCAGCAGCCTGACCGATTTAGCCATATATTTT.